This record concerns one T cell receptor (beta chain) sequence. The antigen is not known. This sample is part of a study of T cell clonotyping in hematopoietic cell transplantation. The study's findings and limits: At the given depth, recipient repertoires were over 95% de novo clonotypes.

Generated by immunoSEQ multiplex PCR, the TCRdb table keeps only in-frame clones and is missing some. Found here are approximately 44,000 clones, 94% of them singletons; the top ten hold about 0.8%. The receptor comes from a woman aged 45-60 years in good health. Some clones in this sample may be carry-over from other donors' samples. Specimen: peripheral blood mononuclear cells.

The CDR3 reads CASSPMGGARNTEAFF. In DNA form, the CDR3 reads TGTGCCAGCAGCCCCATGGGGGGGGCGCGGAATACTGAAGCTTTCTTT. The chain is built from TRBV7-2 and TRBJ1-1, with D possibly being TRBD1 (6 bases). CDR1 is SGHTA, CDR2 FQGNSA, per germline. This CDR3 is 16 amino acids long. V shed 5 bases and J shed 5 bases, with 21 bases lying between them.